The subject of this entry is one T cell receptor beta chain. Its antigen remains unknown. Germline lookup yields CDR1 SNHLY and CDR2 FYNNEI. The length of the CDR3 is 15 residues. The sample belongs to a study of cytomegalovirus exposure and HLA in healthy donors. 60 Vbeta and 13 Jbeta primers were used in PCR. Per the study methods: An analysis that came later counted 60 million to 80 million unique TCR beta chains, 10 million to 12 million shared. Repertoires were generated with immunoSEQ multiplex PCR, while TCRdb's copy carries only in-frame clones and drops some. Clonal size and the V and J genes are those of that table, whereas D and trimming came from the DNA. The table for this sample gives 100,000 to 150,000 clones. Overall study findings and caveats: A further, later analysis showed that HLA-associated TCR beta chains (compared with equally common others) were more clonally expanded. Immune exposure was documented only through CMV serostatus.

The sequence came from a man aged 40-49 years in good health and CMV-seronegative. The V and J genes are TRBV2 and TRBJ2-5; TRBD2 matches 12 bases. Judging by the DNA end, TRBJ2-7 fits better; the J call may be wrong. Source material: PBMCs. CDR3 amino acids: CASIFGLAGFYEQYF. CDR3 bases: TGTGCCAGCATTTTTGGACTAGCGGGATTCTACGAGCAGTACTTC.